This T cell receptor beta chain is drawn from a study of cytomegalovirus exposure and HLA in healthy donors. The wider study: Sequencing of around 200 million T cells in an earlier analysis found under 120 million unique TCR beta sequences. An early data release held about 85 million unique TCRs from HLA-typed donors.

PCR involved 60 Vbeta and 13 Jbeta primers. Under the authors' procedure: The authors later counted roughly 76 million unique TCR beta chains, some 10 million of them shared. TCRdb keeps only in-frame clones here, not all; method: immunoSEQ multiplex PCR. The DNA gave D and trimming, while V, J and clone size come from that table. The profile shows 150,000 to 200,000 clones, roughly 74% of them singletons. Unmatched junction bases numbered 1, after V lost 8 bases and J lost 2 bases. The CDR3 length is 13 residues. Germline V gene lookup returns CDR1 WSHSY and CDR2 SAAADI. The receptor was derived from a woman aged 35 to 49 in good health and CMV-seropositive. The rearrangement uses TRBV10-2 and TRBJ2-3; TRBD2 aligns across 10 bases. The sample comprised PBMCs. In DNA, the CDR3 is TGCGCCAGCCTAGCGGGAGTCACAGATACGCAGTATTTT. Its protein is CASLAGVTDTQYF.